This TCR beta chain appears in the sequencing data of a study of CD8+ T cells in alopecia areata. General study findings and limits: The study found higher clonality in lesional than normal scalp, especially in alopecia totalis/universalis. Normal skin contains resident alphabeta T cells, and these are also sequenced in scalp samples.

On this clone itself: The antigen remains undetermined.

The V gene lost 5 bases and the J gene lost 9 bases, with 12 bases spanning the gap. The germline gives CDR1 SGHDT, CDR2 YYEEEE. This CDR3 contains 12 residues. Extracted RNA was reverse transcribed into cDNA, the sequencing template. The data were produced by immunoSEQ multiplex PCR, yet TCRdb's version contains in-frame clones alone and is incomplete. This table has 150,000 or so clones, about 53% appearing once. Lesional scalp tissue (obtained by punch biopsy) and peripheral blood were collected from alopecia areata patients. Sample: CD8+ T cells sorted from blood, taken at week 0. The chain employs TRBV5-6 and TRBJ2-1; D remains unclear. The clonotype comes from a human donor with alopecia areata. In DNA, the CDR3 is TGTGCCAGCAGTTACGGACCGACTGAGCAGTTCTTC. This encodes CASSYGPTEQFF.